Listed below are T cell receptor beta chains from one sample, sequenced in a study of blood T cell repertoires in COVID-19. The data were produced by immunoSEQ multiplex PCR, yet TCRdb's version contains in-frame clones alone and is incomplete. The sample shows approximately 250,000 clones, about nine tenths of them seen only once. The source material was PBMCs or T cells enriched from blood (not recorded which). These receptors originate from a woman aged 30 to 39 with acute COVID-19. CDR3s include the opening cysteine and the closing phenylalanine or tryptophan. D genes are given only for firm matches. Size tells how often a clone was seen (once, few, many) or the class of an expanded clone, and some rows leave it out.

TRBD2	.	TRBV7-3	TRBJ2-7	TGTGCCAGCAGCCCTAAGGGCGGGGGATACGAGCAGTACTTC	CASSPKGGGYEQYF
TRBD2	.	TRBV4-2	TRBJ2-3	TGTGCCAGCAGCCAAGGGGGAACCGGGACTAGCGGGGGAGATACGCAGTATTTT	CASSQGGTGTSGGDTQYF
.	.	TRBV2	TRBJ1-5	TGTGCCAGCAGTGTCGGGACACCGAATCAGCCCCAGCATTTT	CASSVGTPNQPQHF
TRBD2	few	TRBV20-1	TRBJ2-3	TGCAGTGCTAGTGGCTCGACCGGACTAGCGGGAATAGGGGCAGATACGCAGTATTTT	CSASGSTGLAGIGADTQYF
.	.	TRBV6-2/TRBV6-3	TRBJ2-2	TGTGCCAGCAGTCCGGCTGCGGTTGTGCGATTGGAGAACACCGGGGAGCTGTTTTTT	CASSPAAVVRLENTGELFF
TRBD1	.	TRBV19	TRBJ2-7	TGTGCCAGTAGTGATGGACAGGGCCCACTCTACGAGCAGTACTTC	CASSDGQGPLYEQYF
TRBD2	.	TRBV28	TRBJ2-1	TGTGCCACCGGGGGGGTACGGGAGAGGGACAATGAGCAGTTCTTC	CATGGVRERDNEQFF
.	.	TRBV5-4	TRBJ2-5	TGTGCCAGCAGCCCCGGGACTCGCCCGGAGACCCAGTACTTC	CASSPGTRPETQYF
.	.	TRBV19	TRBJ1-5	TGTGCCAGTACCGCCAATTGGAGGGAAAATCAGCCCCAGCATTTT	CASTANWRENQPQHF
TRBD2	.	TRBV19	TRBJ2-1	TGTGCCAGTAGTATCGGACTAGAGGGTGAGCAGTTCTTC	CASSIGLEGEQFF
.	.	TRBV21-1	TRBJ2-7	TGTGCCAGCAGCCGAGCCACCCCGGGACAGACCTACGAGCAGTACTTC	CASSRATPGQTYEQYF
.	once	TRBV13	TRBJ2-1	TGTGCCAGCAGCTCATCCGGGAGCCCCAATGAGCAGTTCTTC	CASSSSGSPNEQFF
.	.	TRBV4-3	TRBJ1-1	TGCGCCAGCAGCCAAGATAATTTAGGGGGCACTGAAGCTTTCTTT	CASSQDNLGGTEAFF
TRBD2	.	TRBV11-2	TRBJ2-7	TGTGCCAGCAGCGAGGGACTAGCGGACCCGGCGCAGTACTTC	CASSEGLADPAQYF
.	.	TRBV29-1	TRBJ1-1	TGCAGCGTTGCAGGGTTGAACACTGAAGCTTTCTTT	CSVAGLNTEAFF
.	.	TRBV2	TRBJ2-3	TGTGCCAGCTGGAGGGGTCCCCTCTCCGCAGATACGCAGTATTTT	CASWRGPLSADTQYF
TRBD1	.	TRBV27	TRBJ2-7	TGTGCCAGCAGTTCAGGGGGAGCCTACGAGCAGTACTTC	CASSSGGAYEQYF
TRBD2	.	TRBV28	TRBJ2-7	TGTGCCAGCAGTGGGACTAGGGGTAGCGGGAGTTACGAGCAGTACTTC	CASSGTRGSGSYEQYF
TRBD2	.	TRBV27	TRBJ2-3	TGTGCCAGCACTCTAACGGGAGGTGGCGATACGCAGTATTTT	CASTLTGGGDTQYF
.	.	TRBV27	TRBJ2-7	TGTGCCAGCAGTCCCCGGGTCGGACTTTACGAGCAGTACTTC	CASSPRVGLYEQYF
.	.	TRBV28	TRBJ2-7	TGTGCCAGCAGTTTAGCCCGGAGGTCCTTGTCCTACGAGCAGTACTTC	CASSLARRSLSYEQYF
.	few	TRBV5-6	TRBJ2-7	TGTGCCAGCAGCTTCGGGGACAACTACGAGCAGTACTTC	CASSFGDNYEQYF
.	once	TRBV29-1	TRBJ2-3	TGCAGCGTGGTAAAAACAGGGTTGTCGGATACGCAGTATTTT	CSVVKTGLSDTQYF
.	.	TRBV2	TRBJ2-2	TGTGCCAGCAGTGTGGAGGGGCCATCGAACACCGGGGAGCTGTTTTTT	CASSVEGPSNTGELFF
.	.	TRBV7-2	TRBJ1-1	TGTGCCAGCAGCTTAGCAGCAGGCAACACTGAAGCTTTCTTT	CASSLAAGNTEAFF
TRBD1	once	TRBV30	TRBJ1-2	TGTGCCTGGTCCCCTCGGACAGGGATCTATGGCTACACCTTC	CAWSPRTGIYGYTF
.	.	TRBV5-6	TRBJ2-1	TGTGCCAGCAGCCCAACCCGGGGTAGGATATCCTACAATGAGCAGTTCTTC	CASSPTRGRISYNEQFF
TRBD2	.	TRBV19	TRBJ2-1	TGTGCCAGTAGTAGTCTCTCAGGGGCTAGCGGGTACAATGAGCAGTTCTTC	CASSSLSGASGYNEQFF
TRBD1	.	TRBV6-2/TRBV6-3	TRBJ1-2	TGTGCCAGCAGTACAGGGGGCTATGGCTACACCTTC	CASSTGGYGYTF
TRBD1	.	TRBV5-1	TRBJ2-3	TGCGCCAGCAGCTTGACAGGGGGCGCAGATACGCAGTATTTT	CASSLTGGADTQYF
.	.	TRBV18	TRBJ1-4	TGTGCCAGCTCACCCAGGGGCGGTGAAAAACTGTTTTTT	CASSPRGGEKLFF
TRBD2	.	TRBV5-1	TRBJ2-1	TGCGCCAGCGGAACCGGAGCGGCTGGCCGGAAGGGACTAGCCTACAATGAGCAGTTCTTC	CASGTGAAGRKGLAYNEQFF
TRBD2	.	TRBV6-4	TRBJ2-3	TGTGCCAGCAGTGAGGGACTAGCGGGCACAGATACGCAGTATTTT	CASSEGLAGTDTQYF
TRBD2	.	TRBV9	TRBJ2-2	TGTGCCAGCAGCCCCAAGAGCGGGAGGGACACCGGGGAGCTGTTTTTT	CASSPKSGRDTGELFF
TRBD1	.	TRBV2	TRBJ2-7	TGTGCCAGCAGTGAACGGGCAGGGGGCGTTGAGCAGTACTTC	CASSERAGGVEQYF
.	once	TRBV18	TRBJ2-3	TGTGCCACCCAAACCAACGGGGAGTATCGCACAGATACGCAGTATTTT	CATQTNGEYRTDTQYF
.	.	TRBV6-6	TRBJ1-5	TGTGCCAGCAGTTACTCTGAGGGCCTACCGCCCCAGCATTTT	CASSYSEGLPPQHF
.	.	TRBV5-1	TRBJ2-3	TGCGCCAGCAGCCCCTACGGGAGCACCACAGATACGCAGTATTTT	CASSPYGSTTDTQYF
.	.	TRBV28	TRBJ2-4	TGTGCCAGCAGTTTTCCCGCCAGGCCTAAAAACATTCAGTACTTC	CASSFPARPKNIQYF
TRBD2	.	TRBV2	TRBJ2-6	TGTGCCAGCAGTGAAAGGTTTCTAGCGGGAGGGCTGTCCAACGTCCTGACTTTC	CASSERFLAGGLSNVLTF
TRBD2	few	TRBV6-2/TRBV6-3	TRBJ2-1	TGTGCCAGCAGTTACGGACTAGCGGGCAATGAGCAGTTCTTC	CASSYGLAGNEQFF